This T cell receptor (beta chain) was captured in a study of naive and memory T cell subsets. This CDR3 is built from 18 residues. From germline, CDR1 is DFQATT and CDR2 SNEGSKA (reference sequence). The V segment lost 2 bases and the J segment 1 base; nucleotides outside the gene matches: 14. Two oligonucleotides, mixed equimolar, formed the beta constant-region primer covering TRBC1 and TRBC2. Using its own MiXCR run on the UMI-ligation and nested PCR reads, TCRdb lists one record per CDR3 protein. The sample yields roughly 140,000 distinct CDR3 sequences, about 15% seen once. The V and J genes are TRBV20-1 and TRBJ2-3, with TRBD2 identical over 8 bases. Specimen: naive CD4+ T cells from blood. This receptor was identified in a human donor in good health. The CDR3 nucleotides read TGCAGTGCTAGATTCTGGAGCGGGAGCCTTCCGGGCACAGATACGCAGTATTTT. Protein sequence: CSARFWSGSLPGTDTQYF.